This T cell receptor (beta chain) stems from a study of T cells after posttransplantation cyclophosphamide. Study results and limitations: TRB clonality was highly associated with recipient CMV seropositivity and reactivation. Tissue-infiltrating T cells from skin or gut overlapped little with blood T cells.

V shed 1 base and J shed 2 bases, with 12 bases lying between them. Germline CDR1 and CDR2: MGHRA and YSYEKL. This CDR3 region has 16 residues. As regards this clone: Its antigen is not known.

Libraries were prepared by immunoSEQ multiplex PCR; TCRdb keeps only in-frame clonotypes and omits some of them. The sample shows tens of thousands of clones, just over 90% of them seen only once. V usage is TRBV4-1 and J usage is TRBJ2-1; unclear D gene. The clonotype was recovered from a woman younger than 45 in good health and a related stem cell transplant donor. Sequencing was done on a sample of PBMCs. CDR3 residues: CASSQANLVTYNEQFF. As DNA, the CDR3 is TGCGCCAGCAGCCAAGCAAACCTTGTAACCTACAATGAGCAGTTCTTC.